This TCR beta chain was documented in a study of blood T cell repertoires in COVID-19. Trimming took 9 bases from V and 6 from J; bases not matched to a gene: 7. CDR1 is SNHLY, CDR2 FYNNEI, per germline. This CDR3 comprises 14 residues. Profiled with immunoSEQ multiplex PCR; TCRdb holds only in-frame clones, not every one. This table has under 200,000 clones, around nine tenths appearing once. This TCR was recovered from a woman in her 70s with COVID-19, enrolled during active disease. The chain uses TRBV2 and TRBJ2-3; 12 bases agree with TRBD1. Sequenced sample: peripheral blood. The CDR3 is CARTGTGGSDTQYF. The CDR3 DNA sequence: TGTGCCAGAACCGGGACAGGGGGCTCGGATACGCAGTATTTT.